Sequencing of this TCR beta chain was carried out in a study of blood T cell repertoires in COVID-19. At the level of the study: Some COVID-19 samples were acute and others convalescent; all came from the United States, Italy and Spain. Sources were T cells, B-cell-depleted T cells, or PBMCs; the material itself was cDNA or gDNA.

Original analysis: Researchers report that nucleated cell counts were estimated from reference gene primer amplification. Assay: immunoSEQ multiplex PCR; the TCRdb copy retains only in-frame clones and omits some. V and J calls and clone size follow that table, whereas D and trimming were derived from the DNA. This sample yields roughly 100,000 clones, of which 80% to 95% are seen a single time; 4.2% belongs to the top ten. Trimming left V 5 bases short and J 6 bases short, with 7 bases between. The CDR3 loop spans 11 amino acids. Sequenced material: peripheral blood. The TCR comes from a man in his late teens or twenties with acute or convalescent COVID-19. The chain joins TRBV12-3 or TRBV12-4 to TRBJ1-2; D not resolved. CDR3 sequence (DNA): TGTGCCAGCAGTGAGATACATGGCTACACCTTC. This codes for CASSEIHGYTF.